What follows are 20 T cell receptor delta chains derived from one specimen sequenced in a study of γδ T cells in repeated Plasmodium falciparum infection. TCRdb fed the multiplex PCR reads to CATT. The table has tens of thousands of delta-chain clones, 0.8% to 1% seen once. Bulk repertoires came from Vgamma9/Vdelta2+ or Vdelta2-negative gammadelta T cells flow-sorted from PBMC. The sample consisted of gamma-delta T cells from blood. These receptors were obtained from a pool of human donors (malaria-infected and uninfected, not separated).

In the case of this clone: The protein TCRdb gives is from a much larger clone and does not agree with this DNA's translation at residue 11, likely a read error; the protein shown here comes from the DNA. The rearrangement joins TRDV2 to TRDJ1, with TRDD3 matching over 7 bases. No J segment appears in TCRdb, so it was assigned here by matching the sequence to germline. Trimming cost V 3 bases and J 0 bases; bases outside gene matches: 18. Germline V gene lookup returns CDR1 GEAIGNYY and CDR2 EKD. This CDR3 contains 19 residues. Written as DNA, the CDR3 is TGTGCCTGTGACTCACACAAGATGCTGGGGGGCCCGTACACCGATAAACTCATCTTT. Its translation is CACDSHKMLGGPYTDKLIF.

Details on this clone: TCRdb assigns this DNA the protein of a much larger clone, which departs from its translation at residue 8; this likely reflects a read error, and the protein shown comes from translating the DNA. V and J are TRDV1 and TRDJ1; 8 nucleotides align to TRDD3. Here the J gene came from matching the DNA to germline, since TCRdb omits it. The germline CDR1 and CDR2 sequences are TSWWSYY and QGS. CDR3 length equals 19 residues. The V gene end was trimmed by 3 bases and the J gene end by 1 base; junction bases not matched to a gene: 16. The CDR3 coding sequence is TGTGCTCTTGGGGACGCCTACGGATACTGGGGGCCGCTCACCGATAAACTCATCTTT. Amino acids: CALGDAYGYWGPLTDKLIF.

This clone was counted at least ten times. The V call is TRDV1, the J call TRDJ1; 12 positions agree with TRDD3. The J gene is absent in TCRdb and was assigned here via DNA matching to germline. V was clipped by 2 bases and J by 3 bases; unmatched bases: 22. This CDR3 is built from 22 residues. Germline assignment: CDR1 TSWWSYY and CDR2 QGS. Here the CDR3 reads CALGERKASYELGDTVSDKLIF. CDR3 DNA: TGTGCTCTTGGGGAAAGGAAGGCTTCCTACGAACTGGGGGATACTGTGTCCGATAAACTCATCTTT.

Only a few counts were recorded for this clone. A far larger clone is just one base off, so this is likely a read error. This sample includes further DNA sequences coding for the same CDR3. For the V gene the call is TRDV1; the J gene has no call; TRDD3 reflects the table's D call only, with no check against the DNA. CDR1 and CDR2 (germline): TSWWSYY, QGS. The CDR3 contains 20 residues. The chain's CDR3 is CALGELCESPGGPYTDKLIF. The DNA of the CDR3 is TGTGCTCTTGGGGAACTCTGCGAGTCCCCTGGGGGACCGTACACCGATAAGCTCATCTTT.

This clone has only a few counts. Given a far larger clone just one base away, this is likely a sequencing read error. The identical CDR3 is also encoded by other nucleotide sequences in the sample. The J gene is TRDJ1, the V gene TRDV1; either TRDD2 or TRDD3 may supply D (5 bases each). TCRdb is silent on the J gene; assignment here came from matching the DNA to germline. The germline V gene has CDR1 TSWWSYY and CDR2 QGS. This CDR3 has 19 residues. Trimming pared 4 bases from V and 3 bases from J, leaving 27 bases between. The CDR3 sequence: CALGAPPPPGPSYADKLIF. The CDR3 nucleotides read TGTGCTCTTGGGGCCCCCCCTCCTCCCGGTCCTTCATACGCCGATAAACTCATCTTT.

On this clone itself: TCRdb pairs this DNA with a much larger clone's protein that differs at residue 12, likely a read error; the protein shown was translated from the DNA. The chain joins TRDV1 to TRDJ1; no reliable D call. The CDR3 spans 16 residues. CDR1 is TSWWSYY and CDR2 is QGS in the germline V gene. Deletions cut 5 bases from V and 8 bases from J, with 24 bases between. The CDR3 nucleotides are TGTGCTCTTGGGTTACTCTCCGCCGCGCCGTCGATCAAACTCATCTTT. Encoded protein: CALGLLSAAPSIKLIF.

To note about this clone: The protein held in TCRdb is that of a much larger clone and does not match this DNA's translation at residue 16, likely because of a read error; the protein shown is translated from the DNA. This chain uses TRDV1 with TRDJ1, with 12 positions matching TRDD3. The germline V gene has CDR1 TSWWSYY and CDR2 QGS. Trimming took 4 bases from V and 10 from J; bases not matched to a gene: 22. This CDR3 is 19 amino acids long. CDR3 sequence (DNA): TGTGCTCTTGGGGTATTCCTACTTGGAACTGGGGGATACAGGAATAGACTCATCTTT. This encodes CALGVFLLGTGGYRNRLIF.

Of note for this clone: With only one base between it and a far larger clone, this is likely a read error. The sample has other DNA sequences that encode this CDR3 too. CDR3 region: CACDTWGGNSWDTRQMFF. The DNA of the CDR3 is TGTGCCTGCGACACCTGGGGGGGGAACTCCTGGGACACCCGACAGATGTTTTTC. The rearrangement uses TRDV2 and TRDJ3; 7 bases agree with TRDD3. The J gene, absent from TCRdb, was called here by matching the DNA to germline. The CDR3 covers 18 residues. Looked up from germline, CDR1 is GEAIGNYY and CDR2 is EKD.

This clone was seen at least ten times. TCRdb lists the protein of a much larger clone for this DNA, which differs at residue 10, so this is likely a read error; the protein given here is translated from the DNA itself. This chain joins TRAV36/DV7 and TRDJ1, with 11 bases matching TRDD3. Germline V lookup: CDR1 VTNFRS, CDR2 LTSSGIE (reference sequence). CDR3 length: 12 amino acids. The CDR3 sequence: CAVLYWGIKPIF. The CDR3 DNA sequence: TGTGCTGTGCTGTACTGGGGGATAAAACCCATCTTT. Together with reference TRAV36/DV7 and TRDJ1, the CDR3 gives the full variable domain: EDKVVQSPLSLVVHEGDTVTLNCSYEVTNFRSLLWYKQEKKAPTFLFMLTSSGIEKKSGRLSSILDKKELSSILNITATQTGDSAIYLCAVLYWGIKPIFGKGTRVTVEP.

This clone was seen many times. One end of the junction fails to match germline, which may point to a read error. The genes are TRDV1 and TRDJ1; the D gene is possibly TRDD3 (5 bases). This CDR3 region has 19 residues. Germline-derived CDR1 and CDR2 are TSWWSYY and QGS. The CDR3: CALGECTSGDAPPTDKPIF. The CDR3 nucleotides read TGTGCTCTTGGGGAATGCACCTCAGGGGACGCGCCACCCACCGATAAACCCATCTTT.

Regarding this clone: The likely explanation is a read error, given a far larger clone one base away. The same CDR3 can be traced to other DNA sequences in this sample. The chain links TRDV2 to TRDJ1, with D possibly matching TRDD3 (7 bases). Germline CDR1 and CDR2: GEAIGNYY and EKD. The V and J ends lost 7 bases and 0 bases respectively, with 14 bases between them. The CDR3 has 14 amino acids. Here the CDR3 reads CACDFLGDTDKLIF. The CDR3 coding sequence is TGTGCCTGCGACTTCCTGGGGGACACCGATAAACTCATCTTT.

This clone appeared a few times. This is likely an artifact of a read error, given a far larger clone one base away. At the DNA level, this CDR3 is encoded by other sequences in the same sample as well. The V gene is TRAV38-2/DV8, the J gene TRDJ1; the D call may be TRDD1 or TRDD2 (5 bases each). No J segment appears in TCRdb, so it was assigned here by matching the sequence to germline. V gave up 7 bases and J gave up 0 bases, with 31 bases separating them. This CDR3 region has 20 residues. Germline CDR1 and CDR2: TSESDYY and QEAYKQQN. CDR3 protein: CAYLPSYKGINIVYTDKLIF. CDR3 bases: TGTGCTTATTTACCTTCTTACAAGGGAATAAATATTGTCTACACCGATAAACTCATCTTT.

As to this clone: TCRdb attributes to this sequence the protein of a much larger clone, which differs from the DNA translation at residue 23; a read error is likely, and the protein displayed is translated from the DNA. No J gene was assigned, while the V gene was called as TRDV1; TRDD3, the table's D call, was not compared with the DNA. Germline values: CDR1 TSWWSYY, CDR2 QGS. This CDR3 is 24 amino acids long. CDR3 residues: CALGELGLPLNSLSLGDPSPKLTF. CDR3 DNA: TGTGCTCTTGGGGAACTAGGATTGCCTTTGAACTCCCTTAGTCTTGGGGATCCCTCCCCTAAACTCACCTTT.

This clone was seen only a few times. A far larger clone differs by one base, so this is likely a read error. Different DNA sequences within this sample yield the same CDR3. CDR3 nucleotides: TGTGCCTGTGACACCGTAGGGGACACGCGTCTCACAGCACAACTCTTCTTT. This translates into CACDTVGDTRLTAQLFF. The chain joins TRDV2 to TRDJ2; D possibly corresponds to TRDD3 (5 bases). TCRdb gives no J gene; it was assigned here by matching the DNA to germline. This CDR3 has 17 amino acids. Germline CDR1 GEAIGNYY, CDR2 EKD. Trimming pared 0 bases from V and 5 bases from J, leaving 18 bases between.

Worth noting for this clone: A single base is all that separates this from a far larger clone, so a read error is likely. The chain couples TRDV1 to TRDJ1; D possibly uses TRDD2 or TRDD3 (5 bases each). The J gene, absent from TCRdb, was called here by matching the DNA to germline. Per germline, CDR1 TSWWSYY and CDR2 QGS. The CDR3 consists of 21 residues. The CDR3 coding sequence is TGTGCCCTTGGGGTCCTGGCCTCGATCCCTACCCCGGTCGTTTACACCGATAAACTCATCTTT. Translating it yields CALGVLASIPTPVVYTDKLIF.

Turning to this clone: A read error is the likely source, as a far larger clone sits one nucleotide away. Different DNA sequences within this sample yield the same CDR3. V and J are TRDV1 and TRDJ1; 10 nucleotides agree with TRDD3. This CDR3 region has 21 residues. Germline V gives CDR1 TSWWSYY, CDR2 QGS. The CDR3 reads CALGERGVLGDVSSRERKLIF. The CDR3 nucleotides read TGTGCCCTTGGGGAACGGGGGGTACTGGGGGATGTTTCCTCGAGGGAGAGAAAACTCATCTTT.

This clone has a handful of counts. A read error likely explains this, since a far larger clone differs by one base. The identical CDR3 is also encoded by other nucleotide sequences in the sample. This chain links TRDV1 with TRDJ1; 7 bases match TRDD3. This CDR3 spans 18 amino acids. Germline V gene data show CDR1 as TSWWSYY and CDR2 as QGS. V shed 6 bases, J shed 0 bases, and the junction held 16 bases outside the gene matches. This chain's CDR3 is CALGEYPGISNYTDKLIF. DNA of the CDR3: TGTGCTCTTGGTGAGTACCCGGGGATATCCAATTACACCGATAAACTCATCTTT.

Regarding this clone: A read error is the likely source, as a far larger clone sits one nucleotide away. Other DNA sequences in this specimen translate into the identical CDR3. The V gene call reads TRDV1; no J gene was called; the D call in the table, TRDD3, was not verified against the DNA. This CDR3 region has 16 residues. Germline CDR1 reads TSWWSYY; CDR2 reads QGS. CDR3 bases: TGTGCTCTTGAACCCCTGGGGGATACCGGAGCAGCACGTCTCTTCTTT. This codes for CALEPLGDTGAARLFF.

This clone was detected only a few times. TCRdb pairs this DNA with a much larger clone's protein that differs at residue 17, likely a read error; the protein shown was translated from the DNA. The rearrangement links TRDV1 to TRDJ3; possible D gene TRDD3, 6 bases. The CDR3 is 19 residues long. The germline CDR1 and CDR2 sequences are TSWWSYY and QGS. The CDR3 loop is CALEPSLGGTSWDTRQVFF. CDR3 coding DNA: TGTGCTCTCGAACCTTCACTCGGGGGGACATCCTGGGACACCCGACAGGTGTTTTTC.

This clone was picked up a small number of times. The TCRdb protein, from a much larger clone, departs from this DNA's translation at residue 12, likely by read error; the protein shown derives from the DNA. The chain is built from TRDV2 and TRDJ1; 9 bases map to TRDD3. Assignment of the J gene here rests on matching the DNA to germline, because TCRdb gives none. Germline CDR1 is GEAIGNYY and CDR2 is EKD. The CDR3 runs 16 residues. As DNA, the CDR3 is TGTGCCCTACGACGGGGATACGATCTGTACACCAATAAACTCATCTTT. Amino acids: CALRRGYDLYTNKLIF.